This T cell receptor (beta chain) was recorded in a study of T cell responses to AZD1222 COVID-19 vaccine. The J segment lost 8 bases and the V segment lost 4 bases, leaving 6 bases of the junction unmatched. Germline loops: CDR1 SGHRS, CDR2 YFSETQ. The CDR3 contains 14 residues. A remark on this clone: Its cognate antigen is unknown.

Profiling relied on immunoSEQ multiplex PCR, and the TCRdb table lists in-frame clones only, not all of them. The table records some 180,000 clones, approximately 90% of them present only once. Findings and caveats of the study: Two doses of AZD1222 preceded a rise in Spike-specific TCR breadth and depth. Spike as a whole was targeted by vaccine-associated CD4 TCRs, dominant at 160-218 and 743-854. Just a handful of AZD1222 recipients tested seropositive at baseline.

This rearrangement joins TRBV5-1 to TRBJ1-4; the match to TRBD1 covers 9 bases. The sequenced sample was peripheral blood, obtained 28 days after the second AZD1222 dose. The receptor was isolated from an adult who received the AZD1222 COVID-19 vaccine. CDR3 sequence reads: CASSPGTGREKLFF. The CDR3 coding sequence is TGCGCCAGCAGCCCCGGGACAGGGAGAGAAAAACTGTTTTTT.